This passage covers 27 T cell receptor beta chains from one sample sequenced in a study of T cell changes during pregnancy in multiple sclerosis. The protocol was immunoSEQ multiplex PCR, while the TCRdb copy is restricted to in-frame clones and leaves out a portion. This table has tens of thousands of clones, roughly nine tenths appearing once. The specimen comprised peripheral blood, sampled after pregnancy. The receptor source for this set is a female donor with multiple sclerosis, enrolled in a pregnancy study.

The rearrangement joins TRBV6-1 to TRBJ1-2; 11 bases are shared with TRBD1. Germline assignment: CDR1 MNHNS and CDR2 SASEGT. The CDR3 covers 15 residues. With V trimmed by 2 bases and J by 5 bases, 4 bases remained unmatched. The CDR3 region is CASSEIWDRGYGYTF. In nucleotides, the CDR3 is TGTGCCAGCAGTGAAATCTGGGACAGGGGGTATGGCTACACCTTC.

J is TRBJ2-3 and V is TRBV5-1, with a weak D call TRBD2 (5 bases). CDR1 and CDR2 from the germline V gene are SGHRS and YFSETQ. V lost 0 bases and J lost 0, with 11 bases in between. There are 16 residues in the CDR3. CDR3 residues: CASSLEVGLSTDTQYF. Here the CDR3 DNA reads TGCGCCAGCAGCTTGGAGGTCGGACTGAGCACAGATACGCAGTATTTT.

J is TRBJ1-2 and V is TRBV7-9; TRBD1 agrees at 7 bases. This CDR3 has 13 residues. V gave up 5 bases and J gave up 6 bases; unmatched junction bases: 6. In germline, CDR1 is SEHNR, CDR2 FQNEAQ (reference sequence). The CDR3 nucleotides read TGTGCCAGCAGCCGAGGACAGGAAAATGGCTACACCTTC. Its translation is CASSRGQENGYTF.

This chain links TRBV29-1 with TRBJ2-1, with 10 bases identical to TRBD1. The trim removed 7 bases at V and 3 bases at J, leaving 12 bases unmatched. The CDR3 contains 16 residues. CDR1 and CDR2 (germline): SQVTM, ANQGSEA. The CDR3 sequence is CSARTGGSIIYNEQFF. The CDR3 DNA is TGCAGCGCCCGGACAGGGGGTAGTATAATCTACAATGAGCAGTTCTTC.

Of note for this clone: Additional DNA sequences in this sample encode the identical CDR3. This chain uses TRBV6-5 with TRBJ1-1; 8 nucleotides match TRBD1. V shed 6 bases and J 2 bases; nucleotides not matched to a gene: 2. CDR1 MNHEY and CDR2 SVGAGI come from the germline V gene. The CDR3 has 13 amino acids. CDR3 sequence (DNA): TGTGCCAGCAGCAGGGGGCTTAACACTGAAGCTTTCTTT. Translation: CASSRGLNTEAFF.

The chain couples TRBV19 to TRBJ2-6; tentatively, D is TRBD1 (6 bases). The V end lost 5 bases, the J end lost 0 bases, and 14 bases lay between the germline ends. In germline, CDR1 is LNHDA, CDR2 SQIVND (reference sequence). CDR3 length: 17 residues. This CDR3 is CASSSPGHLSGANVLTF. The CDR3 DNA is TGTGCCAGTAGTTCCCCGGGACACCTCTCTGGGGCCAACGTCCTGACTTTC. Complete variable domain (other parts from reference TRBV19 and TRBJ2-6): DGGITQSPKYLFRKEGQNVTLSCEQNLNHDAMYWYRQDPGQGLRLIYYSQIVNDFQKGDIAEGYSVSREKKESFPLTVTSAQKNPTAFYLCASSSPGHLSGANVLTFGAGSRLTVL.

Regarding this clone: Other DNA sequences of this sample code for an identical CDR3. The genes are TRBV19 and TRBJ1-1; a possible D gene is TRBD1 (6 bases). CDR3 size: 13 residues. Germline V gives CDR1 LNHDA, CDR2 SQIVND (reference sequence). Trimming removed 1 base at V and 5 bases at J, with 8 bases between. CDR3 protein: CASSIAGVTEAFF. In DNA form, the CDR3 reads TGTGCCAGTAGTATAGCAGGGGTAACTGAAGCTTTCTTT.

The chain recombines TRBV9 with TRBJ2-6; TRBD1 matches 8 bases. The CDR3 extends over 17 amino acids. Looked up from germline, CDR1 is SGDLS and CDR2 is YYNGEE. After removal of 3 bases from V and 0 bases from J, the junction contained 5 bases not matched to a gene. DNA of the CDR3: TGTGCCAGCAGCGCCCCAGGGGGCTACTCTGGGGCCAACGTCCTGACTTTC. This translates into CASSAPGGYSGANVLTF. The whole variable domain, filled in from reference TRBV9 and TRBJ2-6, reads DSGVTQTPKHLITATGQRVTLRCSPRSGDLSVYWYQQSLDQGLQFLIQYYNGEERAKGNILERFSAQQFPDLHSELNLSSLELGDSALYFCASSAPGGYSGANVLTFGAGSRLTVL.

The V and J genes are TRBV7-8 and TRBJ2-1, with TRBD2 matching over 7 bases. Germline V gives CDR1 SGHVS, CDR2 FQNEAQ. The junction had 3 bases not matched to a gene; V was cut back by 1 base and J by 3 bases. This CDR3 is 15 amino acids long. CDR3 sequence (DNA): TGTGCCAGCAGCTTAGGGGGGAGGGGCTACAATGAGCAGTTCTTC. It is translated as CASSLGGRGYNEQFF.

This clone was found once. The CDR3 region has the DNA TGTGCCAGCAGGGGTGTAGCGGGAGGAGATACGCAGTATTTT. Its protein is CASRGVAGGDTQYF. The chain links TRBV7-3 to TRBJ2-3; 10 nucleotides align to TRBD2. Germline CDR1 is SGHTA and CDR2 is FQGTGA. The CDR3 has 14 residues. V lost 6 bases, J lost 5 bases, and 5 bases stayed unmatched.

This CDR3 reads CASGGLAGASYNEQFF. For the CDR3, the DNA is TGTGCCAGTGGGGGACTAGCGGGAGCATCCTACAATGAGCAGTTCTTC. The chain links TRBV19 to TRBJ2-1; 14 positions match TRBD2. After removal of 8 bases from V and 1 base from J, the junction contained 4 bases not matched to a gene. The CDR3 is made up of 16 amino acids. In germline, CDR1 is LNHDA, CDR2 SQIVND (reference sequence).

The chain uses TRBV5-4 and TRBJ2-2; D possibly corresponds to TRBD1 (7 bases). Germline V gene sequence: CDR1 SGHNT, CDR2 YYREEE (reference sequence). V was shortened by 4 bases and J by 5 bases, with 15 bases between the two germline ends. The length of the CDR3 is 15 residues. The DNA of the CDR3 is TGTGCCAGCAGCGAGCGCAGGGGGAGGACCGGGGAGCTGTTTTTT. Its protein product is CASSERRGRTGELFF.

This sequence joins TRBV18 and TRBJ1-1; TRBD1 matches 8 bases. V trimming: 2 bases; J trimming: 3 bases; junction bases outside the gene matches: 5. This CDR3 has 15 residues. CDR1 and CDR2 from the germline V gene are KGHSH and LQKENI. CDR3 protein: CASSPNEGQDTEAFF. As DNA, the CDR3 is TGTGCCAGCTCACCAAATGAGGGACAGGACACTGAAGCTTTCTTT.

The chain joins TRBV6-5 to TRBJ2-2; D may be TRBD1 (5 bases). V gave up 7 bases and J gave up 0 bases, with 9 bases separating them. CDR1 MNHEY and CDR2 SVGAGI come from the germline V gene. This CDR3 has 14 residues. As DNA, the CDR3 is TGTGCCAGCATGGGGCGTACGAACACCGGGGAGCTGTTTTTT. Its translation: CASMGRTNTGELFF.

V usage is TRBV5-6 and J usage is TRBJ1-1, with D possibly being TRBD1 (5 bases). The CDR3 runs to 12 residues. V lost 0 bases, J lost 9 bases, and 9 bases lay in between. Germline lookup yields CDR1 SGHDT and CDR2 YYEEEE. Here the CDR3 reads CASSLGQLKAFF. In DNA, the CDR3 is TGTGCCAGCAGCTTGGGACAGCTGAAAGCTTTCTTT. The full variable domain, rest sourced from reference TRBV5-6 and TRBJ1-1, is DAGVTQSPTHLIKTRGQQVTLRCSPKSGHDTVSWYQQALGQGPQFIFQYYEEEERQRGNFPDRFSGHQFPNYSSELNVNALLLGDSALYLCASSLGQLKAFFGQGTRLTVV.

This chain joins TRBV10-1 and TRBJ2-1, with D possibly matching TRBD2 (7 bases). The CDR3 has 13 amino acids. Germline assignment: CDR1 WNHNN and CDR2 SYGVQD (reference sequence). Deletions cut 4 bases from V and 10 bases from J, with 14 bases between. CDR3 nucleotide sequence: TGCGCCAGCAGTGGGGGGGGGCCAGGGGAGCAGTTCTTC. The encoded protein is CASSGGGPGEQFF.

J is TRBJ2-2 and V is TRBV4-2; the match to TRBD2 covers 7 bases. The CDR3 runs to 16 residues. Looked up from germline, CDR1 is LGHNA and CDR2 is YNFKEQ. V lost 1 base, J lost 4 bases, and 6 bases stayed unmatched. DNA for the CDR3: TGTGCCAGCAGCCAAGCGGAGCGGGAAGGCACCGGGGAGCTGTTTTTT. It specifies CASSQAEREGTGELFF.

This clone was seen more than once but under ten times. This sequence joins TRBV6-5 and TRBJ2-7, with 7 bases identical to TRBD2. The ends lost 2 bases at V and 5 bases at J; junction bases unmatched: 6. Germline V gene sequence: CDR1 MNHEY, CDR2 SVGAGI. The CDR3 spans 14 residues. The CDR3 sequence is CASSYGEGTHEQYF. The CDR3 coding sequence is TGTGCCAGCAGTTACGGGGAGGGGACCCACGAGCAGTACTTC.

V is TRBV4-3 and J is TRBJ2-7; D is possibly TRBD1 (5 bases). The CDR3 has 14 residues. V was shortened by 0 bases and J by 0 bases, with 6 bases between the two germline ends. Germline V CDR1 and CDR2: LGHNA, YSLEER. CDR3 nucleotides: TGCGCCAGCAGCCAAGACGACAGCTCCTACGAGCAGTACTTC. As protein: CASSQDDSSYEQYF.

The chain is built from TRBV30 and TRBJ2-3, with a possible D match to TRBD2 (6 bases). V was trimmed by 0 bases and J by 4 bases, leaving 11 bases between them. Looked up from germline, CDR1 is GTSNPN and CDR2 is SVGIG (reference sequence). This CDR3 region has 14 residues. CDR3 loop: CAWSVGGGADTQYF. CDR3 DNA: TGTGCCTGGAGTGTTGGGGGAGGTGCAGATACGCAGTATTTT.

This chain uses TRBV9 with TRBJ1-6; possible D gene TRBD1, 6 bases. This CDR3 comprises 15 residues. Germline CDR1 reads SGDLS; CDR2 reads YYNGEE. The V end was cut by 4 bases, the J end by 9 bases, with 17 bases between. CDR3 coding DNA: TGTGCCAGCAGCTTGGACAGTAATTGGCGTTCACCCCTCCACTTT. Residues: CASSLDSNWRSPLHF.

This chain uses TRBV20-1 with TRBJ1-1, with D tentatively TRBD1 (5 bases). The V and J ends lost 8 bases and 5 bases respectively, with 12 bases between them. Germline values: CDR1 DFQATT, CDR2 SNEGSKA (reference sequence). This CDR3 contains 11 residues. This CDR3 reads CSTGGGTEAFF. The CDR3 bases are TGCAGTACGGGGGGGGGAACTGAAGCTTTCTTT.

CDR3 in DNA: TGTGCCAGCAGTGAAGGCGGAATTCGGGATCAGCCCCAGCATTTT. Translated, it gives CASSEGGIRDQPQHF. The chain employs TRBV6-1 and TRBJ1-5; D ambiguous. Trimming took off 1 base at V and 5 bases at J, with 12 bases between the two ends. The length of the CDR3 is 15 residues. Germline lookup yields CDR1 MNHNS and CDR2 SASEGT.

The chain joins TRBV2 to TRBJ2-3; TRBD1 agrees at 7 bases. Looked up from germline, CDR1 is SNHLY and CDR2 is FYNNEI. The CDR3 consists of 17 residues. J was trimmed by 0 bases and V by 6 bases; bases with no gene match: 12. This chain's CDR3 is CASSQGGRGTSTDTQYF. CDR3 in DNA: TGTGCCAGCAGCCAAGGGGGCAGAGGAACTAGCACAGATACGCAGTATTTT.

This sequence joins TRBV28 and TRBJ2-1, with D perhaps TRBD2 (5 bases). Trimming left V 6 bases short and J 4 bases short, with 10 bases between. The CDR3 sequence is 13 residues long. Germline V CDR1 and CDR2: MDHEN, SYDVKM. The CDR3 coding sequence is TGTGCCAGCAGACTAGGCGTTTACAATGAGCAGTTCTTC. It codes for CASRLGVYNEQFF.

This clone showed up just once. The chain is built from TRBV4-2 and TRBJ2-7, with 8 bases that match TRBD1. The CDR3 spans 15 residues. V lost 6 bases and J lost 2; bases outside the gene matches: 9. Germline V gives CDR1 LGHNA, CDR2 YNFKEQ. CDR3 nucleotides: TGTGCCAGCAGGCGCACCGGGACAGGAGCCTACGAGCAGTACTTC. Protein product: CASRRTGTGAYEQYF.

The chain combines TRBV15 with TRBJ2-2; TRBD1 might be the D (5 bases). The CDR3 length is 13 residues. Germline lookup yields CDR1 LNHNV and CDR2 YYDKDF (reference sequence). With 1 base removed from V and 6 bases from J, the gap between germline ends came to 6 bases. The CDR3 spells CATSRGTPGELFF. CDR3 nucleotide sequence: TGTGCCACCAGCAGAGGGACACCCGGGGAGCTGTTTTTT.